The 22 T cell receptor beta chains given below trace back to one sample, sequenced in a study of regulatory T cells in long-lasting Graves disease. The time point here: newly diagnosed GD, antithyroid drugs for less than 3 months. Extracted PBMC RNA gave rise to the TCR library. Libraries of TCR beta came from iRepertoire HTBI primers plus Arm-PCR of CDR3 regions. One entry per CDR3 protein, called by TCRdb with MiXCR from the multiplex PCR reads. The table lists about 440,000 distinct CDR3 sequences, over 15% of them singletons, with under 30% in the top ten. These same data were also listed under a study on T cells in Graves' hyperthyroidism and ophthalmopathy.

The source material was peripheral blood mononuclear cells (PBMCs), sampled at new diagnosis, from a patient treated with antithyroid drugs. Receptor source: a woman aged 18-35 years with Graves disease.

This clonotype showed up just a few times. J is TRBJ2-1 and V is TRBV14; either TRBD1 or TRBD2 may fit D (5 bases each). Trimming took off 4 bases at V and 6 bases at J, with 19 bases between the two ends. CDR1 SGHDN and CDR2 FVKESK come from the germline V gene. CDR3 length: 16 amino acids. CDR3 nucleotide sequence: TGTGCCAGCAGCCTACCCACACCCGGGACGTCCAATGAGCAGTTCTTC. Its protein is CASSLPTPGTSNEQFF. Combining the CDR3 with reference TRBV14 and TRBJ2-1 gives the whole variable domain EAGVTQFPSHSVIEKGQTVTLRCDPISGHDNLYWYRRVMGKEIKFLLHFVKESKQDESGMPNNRFLAERTGGTYSTLKVQPAELEDSGVYFCASSLPTPGTSNEQFFGPGTRLTVL.

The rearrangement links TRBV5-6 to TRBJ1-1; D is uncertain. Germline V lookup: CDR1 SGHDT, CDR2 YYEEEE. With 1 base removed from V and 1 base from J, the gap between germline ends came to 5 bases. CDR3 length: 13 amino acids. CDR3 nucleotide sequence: TGTGCCAGCAGCTTGCACAGGAACACTGAAGCTTTCTTT. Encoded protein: CASSLHRNTEAFF.

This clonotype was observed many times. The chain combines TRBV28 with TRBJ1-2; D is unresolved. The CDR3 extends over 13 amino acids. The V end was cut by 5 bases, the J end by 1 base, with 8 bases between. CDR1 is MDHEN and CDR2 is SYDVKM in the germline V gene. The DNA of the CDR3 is TGTGCCAGCAGTCCATACCTTAACTATGGCTACACCTTC. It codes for CASSPYLNYGYTF.

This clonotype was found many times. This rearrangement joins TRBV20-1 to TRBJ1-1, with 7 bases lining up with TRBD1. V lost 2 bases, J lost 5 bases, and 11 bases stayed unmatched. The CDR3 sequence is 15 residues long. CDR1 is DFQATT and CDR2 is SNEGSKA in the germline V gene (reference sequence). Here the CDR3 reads CSARSSTGRRTEAFF. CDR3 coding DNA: TGCAGTGCTAGATCCTCGACAGGGCGGAGGACTGAAGCTTTCTTT.

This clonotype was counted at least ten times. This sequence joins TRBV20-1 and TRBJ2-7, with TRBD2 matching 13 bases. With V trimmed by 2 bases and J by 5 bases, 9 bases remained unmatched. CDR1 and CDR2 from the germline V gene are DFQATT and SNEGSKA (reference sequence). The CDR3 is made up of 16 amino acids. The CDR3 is CSARTLLAGGPNEQYF. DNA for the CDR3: TGCAGTGCTAGAACGCTACTAGCGGGAGGGCCGAACGAGCAGTACTTC.

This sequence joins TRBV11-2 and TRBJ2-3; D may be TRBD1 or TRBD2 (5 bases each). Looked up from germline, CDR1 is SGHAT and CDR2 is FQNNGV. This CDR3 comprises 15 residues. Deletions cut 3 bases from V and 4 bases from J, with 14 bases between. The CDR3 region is CASSLPLRGADTQYF. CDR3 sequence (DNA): TGTGCCAGCAGCTTGCCCCTCCGAGGGGCAGATACGCAGTATTTT.

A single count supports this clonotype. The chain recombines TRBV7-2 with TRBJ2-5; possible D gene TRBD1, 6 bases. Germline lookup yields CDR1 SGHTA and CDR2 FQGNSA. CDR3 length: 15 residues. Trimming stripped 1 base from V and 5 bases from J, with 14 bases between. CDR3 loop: CASSLGTVGVETQYF. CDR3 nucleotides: TGTGCCAGCAGCTTAGGGACAGTTGGGGTGGAGACCCAGTACTTC.

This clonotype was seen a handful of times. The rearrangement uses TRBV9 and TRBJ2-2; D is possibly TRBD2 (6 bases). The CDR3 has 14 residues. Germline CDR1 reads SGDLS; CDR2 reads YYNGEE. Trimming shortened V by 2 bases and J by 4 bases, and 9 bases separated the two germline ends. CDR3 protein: CASSVSGGTGELFF. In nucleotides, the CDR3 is TGTGCCAGCAGCGTGTCCGGGGGCACCGGGGAGCTGTTTTTT.

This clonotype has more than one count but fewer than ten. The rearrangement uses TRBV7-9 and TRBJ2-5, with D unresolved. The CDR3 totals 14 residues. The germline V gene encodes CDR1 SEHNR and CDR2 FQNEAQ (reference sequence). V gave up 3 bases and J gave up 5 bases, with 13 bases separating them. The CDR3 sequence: CASSFSWRRETQYF. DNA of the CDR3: TGTGCCAGCAGCTTTTCTTGGAGAAGGGAGACCCAGTACTTC.

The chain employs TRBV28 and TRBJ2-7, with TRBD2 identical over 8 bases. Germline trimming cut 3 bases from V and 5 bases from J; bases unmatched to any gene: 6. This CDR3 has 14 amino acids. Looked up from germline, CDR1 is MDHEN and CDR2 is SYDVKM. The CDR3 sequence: CASSFAGGRDEQYF. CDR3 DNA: TGTGCCAGCAGTTTTGCGGGAGGAAGAGACGAGCAGTACTTC.

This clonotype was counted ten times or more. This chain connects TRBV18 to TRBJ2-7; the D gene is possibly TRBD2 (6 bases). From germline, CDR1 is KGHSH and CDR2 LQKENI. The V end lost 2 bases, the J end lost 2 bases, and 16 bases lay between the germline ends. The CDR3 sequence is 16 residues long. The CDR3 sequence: CASSPRGRASAYEQYF. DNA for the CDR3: TGTGCCAGCTCACCAAGGGGTCGGGCTAGCGCCTACGAGCAGTACTTC. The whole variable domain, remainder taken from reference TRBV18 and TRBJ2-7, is NAGVMQNPRHLVRRRGQEARLRCSPMKGHSHVYWYRQLPEEGLKFMVYLQKENIIDESGMPKERFSAEFPKEGPSILRIQQVVRGDSAAYFCASSPRGRASAYEQYFGPGTRLTVT.

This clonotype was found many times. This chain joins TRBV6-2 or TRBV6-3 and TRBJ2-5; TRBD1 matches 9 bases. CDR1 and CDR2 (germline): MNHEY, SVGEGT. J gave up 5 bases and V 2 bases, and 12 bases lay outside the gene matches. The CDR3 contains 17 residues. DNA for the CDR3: TGTGCCAGCAGTTACGACTCCCGGACAGGGGATGGGGAGACCCAGTACTTC. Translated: CASSYDSRTGDGETQYF.

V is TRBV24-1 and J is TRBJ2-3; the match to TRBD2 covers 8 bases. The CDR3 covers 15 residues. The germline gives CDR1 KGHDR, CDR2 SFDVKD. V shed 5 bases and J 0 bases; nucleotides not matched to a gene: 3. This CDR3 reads CATSVPSGSTDTQYF. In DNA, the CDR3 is TGTGCCACCAGTGTCCCTAGCGGGAGCACAGATACGCAGTATTTT.

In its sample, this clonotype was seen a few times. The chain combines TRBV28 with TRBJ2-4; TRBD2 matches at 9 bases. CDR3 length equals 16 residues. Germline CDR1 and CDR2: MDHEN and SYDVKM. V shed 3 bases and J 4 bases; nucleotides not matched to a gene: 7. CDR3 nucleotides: TGTGCCAGCAGTTTCTCGCCTAGCGGGACAAAAAACATTCAGTACTTC. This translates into CASSFSPSGTKNIQYF.

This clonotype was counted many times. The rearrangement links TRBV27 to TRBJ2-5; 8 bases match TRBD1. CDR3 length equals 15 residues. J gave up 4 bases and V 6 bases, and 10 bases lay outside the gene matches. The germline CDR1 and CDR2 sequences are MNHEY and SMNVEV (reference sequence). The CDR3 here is CASSDDRGWGETQYF. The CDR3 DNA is TGTGCCAGCAGCGATGACAGGGGCTGGGGAGAGACCCAGTACTTC.

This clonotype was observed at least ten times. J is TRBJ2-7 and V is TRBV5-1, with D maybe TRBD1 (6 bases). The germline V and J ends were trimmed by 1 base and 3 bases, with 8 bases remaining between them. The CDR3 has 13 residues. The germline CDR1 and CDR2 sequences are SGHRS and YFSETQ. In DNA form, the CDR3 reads TGCGCCAGCAGCTTGAGGACAGACTACGAGCAGTACTTC. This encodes CASSLRTDYEQYF.

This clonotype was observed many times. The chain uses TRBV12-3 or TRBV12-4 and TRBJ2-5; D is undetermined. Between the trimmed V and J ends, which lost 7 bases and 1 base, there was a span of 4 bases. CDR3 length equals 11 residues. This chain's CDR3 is CASTSQETQYF. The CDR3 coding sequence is TGTGCCAGCACCTCCCAAGAGACCCAGTACTTC.

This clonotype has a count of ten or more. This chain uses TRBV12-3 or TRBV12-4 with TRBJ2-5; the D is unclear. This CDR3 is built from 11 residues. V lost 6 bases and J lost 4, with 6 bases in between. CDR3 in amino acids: CASSHGETQYF. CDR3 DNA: TGTGCCAGCAGCCATGGAGAGACCCAGTACTTC.

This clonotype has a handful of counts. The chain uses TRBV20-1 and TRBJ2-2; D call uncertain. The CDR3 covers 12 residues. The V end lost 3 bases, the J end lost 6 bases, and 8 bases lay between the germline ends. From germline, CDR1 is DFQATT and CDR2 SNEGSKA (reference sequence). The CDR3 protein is CSASGRAGELFF. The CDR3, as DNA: TGCAGTGCTAGCGGCAGAGCCGGGGAGCTGTTTTTT.

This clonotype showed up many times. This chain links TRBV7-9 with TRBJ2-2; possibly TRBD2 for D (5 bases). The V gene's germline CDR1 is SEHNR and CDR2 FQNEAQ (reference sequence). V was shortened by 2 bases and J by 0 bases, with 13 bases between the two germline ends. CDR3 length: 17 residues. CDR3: CASSLLHGGANTGELFF. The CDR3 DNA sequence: TGTGCCAGCAGCTTATTGCACGGAGGTGCGAACACCGGGGAGCTGTTTTTT.

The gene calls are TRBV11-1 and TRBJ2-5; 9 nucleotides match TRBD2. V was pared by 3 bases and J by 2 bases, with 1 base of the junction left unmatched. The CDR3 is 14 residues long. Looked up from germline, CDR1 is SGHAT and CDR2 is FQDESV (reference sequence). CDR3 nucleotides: TGTGCCAGCAGCTTCGCGGGAGGGCAAGAGACCCAGTACTTC. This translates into CASSFAGGQETQYF.

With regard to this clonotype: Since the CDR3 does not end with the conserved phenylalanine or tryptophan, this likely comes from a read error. CDR3 residues: CASSFSDTEAFL. DNA for the CDR3: TGTGCCAGCAGTTTTTCGGACACTGAAGCTTTCCTT. V usage is TRBV12-3 or TRBV12-4 and J usage is TRBJ1-1; D is ambiguous. The CDR3 runs 12 residues. V shed 3 bases and J shed 3 bases, with 5 bases lying between them.